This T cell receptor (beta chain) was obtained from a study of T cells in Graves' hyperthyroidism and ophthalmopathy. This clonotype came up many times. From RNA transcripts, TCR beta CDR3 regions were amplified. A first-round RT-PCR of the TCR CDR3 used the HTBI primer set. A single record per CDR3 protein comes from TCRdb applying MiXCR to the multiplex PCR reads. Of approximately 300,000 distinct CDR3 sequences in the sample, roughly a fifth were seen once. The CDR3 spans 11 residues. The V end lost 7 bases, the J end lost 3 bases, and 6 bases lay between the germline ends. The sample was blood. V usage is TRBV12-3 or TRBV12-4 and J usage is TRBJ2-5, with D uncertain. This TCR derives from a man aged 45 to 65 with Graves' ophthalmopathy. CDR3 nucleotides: TGTGCCAGCACCGCGAAAGAGACCCAGTACTTC. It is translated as CASTAKETQYF.